This record covers a single T cell receptor (beta chain). The sample is drawn from a study of blood T cells in healthy people across ages. A second PCR, run for about 7 to 11 cycles, used a sample-barcoded 5' primer plus a J-beta primer mix. TCRdb passed the 5' RACE reads through MiXCR, listing each CDR3 protein once. The table lists some 700,000 distinct CDR3 sequences, approximately 22% of them singletons. The source material was blood. The sequence was obtained from a man in his 70s in good health.

The DNA of the CDR3 is TGTGCCAGCAGCGTAGGAACGAACTACGAGCAGTACTTC. This translates into CASSVGTNYEQYF. The chain uses TRBV9 and TRBJ2-7, with unresolved D. The CDR3 covers 13 residues. Germline CDR1 is SGDLS and CDR2 is YYNGEE. Trimming left V 0 bases short and J 3 bases short, with 7 bases between.